Shown below are 25 T cell receptor beta chains from a single sample sequenced in a study of shared clonotypes between healthy human individuals. Clones were sequenced by immunoSEQ multiplex PCR, and TCRdb holds only the in-frame ones, with some missing. The sample lists more than 2 million clones; approximately 95% were seen once. Specimen: naive CD4+ T cells sorted from blood. Subset indicated: CD45RA+ positively selected. The receptors were sampled from a man aged 18 to 35 in good health.

The chain carries TRBV9 and TRBJ2-6; D ambiguous. V lost 4 bases to trimming and J lost 12 bases, with 17 bases between them. Per germline, CDR1 SGDLS and CDR2 YYNGEE. This CDR3 has 14 amino acids. The DNA for the CDR3 is TGTGCCAGCAGCCAGTTTGGGCCGTGGACCGTCCTGACTTTC. It specifies CASSQFGPWTVLTF. The full variable domain, in which reference TRBV9 and TRBJ2-6 provide the parts outside the CDR3, is DSGVTQTPKHLITATGQRVTLRCSPRSGDLSVYWYQQSLDQGLQFLIQYYNGEERAKGNILERFSAQQFPDLHSELNLSSLELGDSALYFCASSQFGPWTVLTFGAGSRLTVL.

The rearrangement links TRBV5-1 to TRBJ2-5, with TRBD2 matching 7 bases. Trimming removed 3 bases from V and 5 bases from J; junction bases left unmatched: 4. Germline V gene data show CDR1 as SGHRS and CDR2 as YFSETQ. The CDR3 consists of 13 residues. CDR3 nucleotides: TGCGCCAGCAGCTCCGGGGGGTGGGAGACCCAGTACTTC. Protein product: CASSSGGWETQYF.

J is TRBJ2-2 and V is TRBV7-3; 7 positions match TRBD1. V lost 0 bases to trimming and J lost 5 bases; unmatched junction nucleotides: 3. The CDR3 has 15 amino acids. Germline V gene sequence: CDR1 SGHTA, CDR2 FQGTGA. In DNA form, the CDR3 reads TGTGCCAGCAGCTTAACCCGACAGGGAACCGGGGAGCTGTTTTTT. This codes for CASSLTRQGTGELFF.

The CDR3 nucleotides read TGTGCCAGCAGTTTATCGAAGGGGGCCGGCGGCACAGATACGCAGTATTTT. Its protein is CASSLSKGAGGTDTQYF. The rearrangement joins TRBV27 to TRBJ2-3; 7 nucleotides match TRBD1. Germline CDR1 MNHEY, CDR2 SMNVEV (reference sequence). This CDR3 comprises 17 residues. The J segment lost 1 base and the V segment lost 0 bases, leaving 7 bases of the junction unmatched.

The chain recombines TRBV5-1 with TRBJ2-3; tentative D call: TRBD2 (6 bases). The CDR3 contains 12 residues. Trimming took 4 bases from V and 6 from J, leaving 9 bases between them. Germline lookup yields CDR1 SGHRS and CDR2 YFSETQ. The CDR3 region is CASSPTSDTQYF. In DNA, the CDR3 is TGCGCCAGCAGCCCGACTAGTGATACGCAGTATTTT. Full variable domain (missing parts from reference TRBV5-1 and TRBJ2-3): KAGVTQTPRYLIKTRGQQVTLSCSPISGHRSVSWYQQTPGQGLQFLFEYFSETQRNKGNFPGRFSGRQFSNSRSEMNVSTLELGDSALYLCASSPTSDTQYFGPGTRLTVL.

The chain has TRBV5-6 and TRBJ1-1; D ambiguous. The V gene lost 0 bases and the J gene lost 2 bases, with 8 bases spanning the gap. This CDR3 comprises 14 residues. Germline assignment: CDR1 SGHDT and CDR2 YYEEEE. In DNA form, the CDR3 reads TGTGCCAGCAGCTTGGGGACGCTAAACACTGAAGCTTTCTTT. This codes for CASSLGTLNTEAFF.

This chain links TRBV5-8 with TRBJ2-7; D not resolved. CDR3 length: 14 residues. The V and J ends lost 5 bases and 0 bases respectively, with 12 bases between them. In germline, CDR1 is SGHTS, CDR2 YDEGEE. The DNA for the CDR3 is TGTGCCAGCAGTCTTAGGGCCCTCTCCTACGAGCAGTACTTC. Encoded protein: CASSLRALSYEQYF.

The chain has TRBV7-2 and TRBJ1-2; D gene unclear. The CDR3 runs 16 residues. Germline assignment: CDR1 SGHTA and CDR2 FQGNSA. V was pared by 4 bases and J by 2 bases, with 17 bases between. The CDR3 spells CASSSGNTQGNYGYTF. CDR3 sequence (DNA): TGTGCCAGCAGCTCAGGAAATACACAAGGGAACTATGGCTACACCTTC. Using reference TRBV7-2 and TRBJ1-2 for the parts outside the CDR3, the full variable domain is GAGVSQSPSNKVTEKGKDVELRCDPISGHTALYWYRQSLGQGLEFLIYFQGNSAPDKSGLPSDRFSAERTGGSVSTLTIQRTQQEDSAVYLCASSSGNTQGNYGYTFGSGTRLTVV.

The chain recombines TRBV21-1 with TRBJ1-5; the D call of TRBD1 is as the table states it, not checked on the DNA. TRBV21-1 is shown as a pseudogene. This CDR3 region has 14 residues. The CDR3 loop reads CARGTGSSNQPQHF. CDR3 sequence (DNA): TGTGCCAGGGGGACAGGGAGTAGCAATCAGCCCCAGCATTTT.

The chain couples TRBV5-8 to TRBJ2-5, with 11 bases matching TRBD1. This CDR3 is 16 amino acids long. Losses at the gene ends were 6 bases for V and 4 bases for J; bases not matched to a gene: 11. Germline V gene data show CDR1 as SGHTS and CDR2 as YDEGEE. The CDR3 region is CASTYGGQGAGETQYF. Here the CDR3 DNA reads TGTGCCAGCACCTACGGCGGACAGGGGGCGGGAGAGACCCAGTACTTC. Full variable domain (outside the CDR3, taken from reference TRBV5-8 and TRBJ2-5): EAGVTQSPTHLIKTRGQQATLRCSPISGHTSVYWYQQALGLGLQFLLWYDEGEERNRGNFPPRFSGRQFPNYSSELNVNALELEDSALYLCASTYGGQGAGETQYFGPGTRLLVL.

The chain combines TRBV5-1 with TRBJ2-1, with D unclear. The CDR3 length is 15 residues. Germline V lookup: CDR1 SGHRS, CDR2 YFSETQ. Trimming shortened V by 4 bases and J by 7 bases, and 18 bases separated the two germline ends. For the CDR3, the DNA is TGCGCCAGCAGCCAGACGACCCGACCGTGGAATGAGCAGTTCTTC. It encodes CASSQTTRPWNEQFF.

The V call is TRBV6-1, the J call TRBJ1-5; D is perhaps TRBD1 (5 bases). The CDR3 is 15 residues long. V lost 4 bases, J lost 5 bases, and 15 bases lay in between. Germline loops: CDR1 MNHNS, CDR2 SASEGT. The CDR3 DNA sequence: TGTGCCAGCAGTGTGTCTTCTTCGGGGCATCAGCCCCAGCATTTT. The encoded protein is CASSVSSSGHQPQHF.

The genes are TRBV19 and TRBJ1-1, with D perhaps TRBD1 (5 bases). V lost 5 bases, J lost 4 bases, and 17 bases lay in between. This CDR3 has 15 amino acids. Germline CDR1 reads LNHDA; CDR2 reads SQIVND (reference sequence). The CDR3 DNA reads as TGTGCCAGTAGTGGTCTTAAGGCGAGGGGCACTGAAGCTTTCTTT. Translating it yields CASSGLKARGTEAFF.

J is TRBJ2-5 and V is TRBV7-9; 8 bases agree with TRBD1. The V and J ends lost 3 bases and 4 bases, in that order; junction bases with no gene match: 4. Germline-derived CDR1 and CDR2 are SEHNR and FQNEAQ (reference sequence). The CDR3 sequence is 14 residues long. As DNA, the CDR3 is TGTGCCAGCAGCTTTGCAGGGGGCGGAGAGACCCAGTACTTC. Encoded protein: CASSFAGGGETQYF.

The V call is TRBV20-1, the J call TRBJ2-1; unclear D gene. CDR3 length: 11 residues. CDR1 is DFQATT, CDR2 SNEGSKA, per germline (reference sequence). The V end was cut by 5 bases, the J end by 14 bases, with 16 bases between. CDR3 region: CSAQTTTWEFF. The CDR3 region has the DNA TGCAGTGCTCAGACGACCACGTGGGAGTTCTTC.

V and J are TRBV7-2 and TRBJ1-5, with a weak D call TRBD1 (6 bases). Trimming pared 8 bases from V and 0 bases from J, leaving 14 bases between. The CDR3 is 15 amino acids. Germline V gives CDR1 SGHTA, CDR2 FQGNSA. The CDR3 nucleotides read TGTGCCAGCGGGGGCAGAGATAATAGCAATCAGCCCCAGCATTTT. The encoded protein is CASGGRDNSNQPQHF. Based on the CDR3 plus reference TRBV7-2 and TRBJ1-5, the full variable domain is GAGVSQSPSNKVTEKGKDVELRCDPISGHTALYWYRQSLGQGLEFLIYFQGNSAPDKSGLPSDRFSAERTGGSVSTLTIQRTQQEDSAVYLCASGGRDNSNQPQHFGDGTRLSIL.

V gene TRBV9 combines with J gene TRBJ2-5; a weak D match, TRBD1 (7 bases). The CDR3 is 15 residues long. V was cut by 2 bases and J by 4 bases, with 15 bases left in between. CDR1 SGDLS and CDR2 YYNGEE come from the germline V gene. CDR3 sequence (DNA): TGTGCCAGCAGCGTGCGGGCAGGGGGGCGAGAGACCCAGTACTTC. Translating gives CASSVRAGGRETQYF.

V is TRBV21-1 and J is TRBJ2-3; the table's D call of TRBD2 was not tested on the DNA. TRBV21-1 is classified as a pseudogene. The CDR3 contains 14 residues. The CDR3 DNA follows: TGTGCCCCCGGGGAGTTGGGCAGCACAGATACGCAGTATTTT. Translation gives CAPGELGSTDTQYF.

The rearrangement joins TRBV25-1 to TRBJ1-2; D perhaps matches TRBD1 (6 bases). Trimming stripped 4 bases from V and 4 bases from J, with 10 bases between. The CDR3 totals 13 residues. CDR1 is MGHDK, CDR2 SYGVNS, per germline. The CDR3 sequence: CASSVQGGYGYTF. The DNA for the CDR3 is TGTGCCAGCAGTGTACAGGGCGGCTATGGCTACACCTTC.

The chain is built from TRBV10-3 and TRBJ2-2, with D uncertain. Germline V lookup: CDR1 ENHRY, CDR2 SYGVKD. Trimming removed 2 bases at V and 0 bases at J, with 7 bases between. CDR3 size: 15 residues. CDR3 region: CAISEGPANTGELFF. For the CDR3, the DNA is TGTGCCATCAGTGAGGGCCCCGCGAACACCGGGGAGCTGTTTTTT.

The rearrangement links TRBV5-4 to TRBJ2-3; D assignment may be TRBD1 or TRBD2 (6 bases each). The V and J ends lost 2 bases and 1 base respectively, with 11 bases between them. The CDR3 length is 15 residues. Germline loops: CDR1 SGHNT, CDR2 YYREEE (reference sequence). The CDR3 region has the DNA TGTGCCAGCAGCTTCGGGGGCTCCGGCACAGATACGCAGTATTTT. Translation: CASSFGGSGTDTQYF.

Turning to this clone: Other nucleotide sequences from this sample produce the same CDR3. V and J are TRBV6-1 and TRBJ2-1; TRBD2 is a possible D gene (5 bases). The V gene lost 4 bases and the J gene lost 7 bases, with 5 bases spanning the gap. The CDR3 runs to 11 residues. From germline, CDR1 is MNHNS and CDR2 SASEGT. CDR3 residues: CASSAGNEQFF. The CDR3 region has the DNA TGTGCCAGCAGTGCGGGGAATGAGCAGTTCTTC.

The chain combines TRBV6-1 with TRBJ2-5; TRBD1 aligns across 8 bases. CDR3 length equals 15 residues. Germline CDR1 reads MNHNS; CDR2 reads SASEGT. The V gene end was trimmed by 7 bases and the J gene end by 7 bases; junction bases not matched to a gene: 14. This chain's CDR3 is CASNINQGAEGTQYF. In DNA form, the CDR3 reads TGTGCCAGCAATATAAACCAGGGGGCCGAGGGGACCCAGTACTTC.

The chain couples TRBV6-1 to TRBJ1-5; a possible D gene is TRBD1 (5 bases). There are 15 residues in the CDR3. Germline V gene lookup returns CDR1 MNHNS and CDR2 SASEGT. Deletions cut 6 bases from V and 7 bases from J, with 19 bases between. The CDR3 DNA follows: TGTGCCAGCAGCCCCGGGATCCTAGGGGCGCAGCCCCAGCATTTT. Its translation: CASSPGILGAQPQHF.

The chain employs TRBV6-1 and TRBJ1-2; no clear D gene. Trimming cost V 7 bases and J 4 bases, with 16 bases left between them. The CDR3 covers 14 residues. Germline CDR1 is MNHNS and CDR2 is SASEGT. The CDR3: CASMEDGHPYGYTF. The CDR3 region has the DNA TGTGCCAGCATGGAGGATGGCCACCCCTATGGCTACACCTTC.